The 20 T cell receptor beta chains below were found in one sample sequenced in a study of blood T cell repertoires in COVID-19 (TCRdb year 2020). To prepare the library, the immunoSEQ multiplex PCR assay was applied. Here the immuneACCESS table is served through TCRdb, limited to in-frame sequences with V and J called. Missing clones are a known gap in these copies; in checked studies unresolved V genes cover under half, and the rest lacks a known reason. Present in this sample are around 360,000 clones, more than 75% of which were seen just once. 10% of the sample goes to the ten largest clones. The sample was peripheral blood. These TCRs come from a young woman with COVID-19, enrolled during active disease.

With regard to this clone: Other DNA sequences in this specimen translate into the identical CDR3. This chain connects TRBV30 to TRBJ2-7; weak D call: TRBD2 (5 bases). This CDR3 is 11 amino acids long. V gave up 1 base and J gave up 4 bases, with 5 bases separating them. The germline CDR1 and CDR2 sequences are GTSNPN and SVGIG (reference sequence). CDR3 amino acids: CAWSGRYEQYF. Written as DNA, the CDR3 is TGTGCCTGGAGTGGGAGGTACGAGCAGTACTTC.

The chain recombines TRBV6-6 with TRBJ1-1; TRBD1 agrees at 9 bases. The germline V gene encodes CDR1 MNHNY and CDR2 SVGAGI (reference sequence). Unmatched junction bases numbered 2, after V lost 4 bases and J lost 5 bases. The CDR3 runs 13 residues. Written as DNA, the CDR3 is TGTGCCAGCAGTTGGGACAGGGAGACTGAAGCTTTCTTT. Protein sequence: CASSWDRETEAFF.

The chain combines TRBV9 with TRBJ2-7; tentative D call: TRBD2 (6 bases). Germline assignment: CDR1 SGDLS and CDR2 YYNGEE. The V gene lost 2 bases and the J gene lost 5 bases, with 17 bases spanning the gap. CDR3 length: 15 residues. DNA for the CDR3: TGTGCCAGCAGCGTGGGAGGCGGTTTTGGTCACGAGCAGTACTTC. This codes for CASSVGGGFGHEQYF.

The rearrangement links TRBV7-9 to TRBJ2-7; 13 nucleotides align to TRBD2. The germline V gene has CDR1 SEHNR and CDR2 FQNEAQ (reference sequence). There are 16 residues in the CDR3. V dropped 5 bases and J dropped 1; count of bases not matched to a gene: 5. DNA of the CDR3: TGTGCCAGCAGCACCCCGACTAGCGGGAGGTCCTACGAGCAGTACTTC. Translated: CASSTPTSGRSYEQYF.

The chain has TRBV27 and TRBJ1-2; weak D call: TRBD1 (5 bases). The CDR3 spans 15 residues. The germline V gene has CDR1 MNHEY and CDR2 SMNVEV (reference sequence). Trimming stripped 0 bases from V and 4 bases from J, with 12 bases between. The DNA for the CDR3 is TGTGCCAGCAGTTTATCGGAGGGGACCATCTATGGCTACACCTTC. Its protein product is CASSLSEGTIYGYTF.

The count of this clone is one. This sequence joins TRBV3-1 (or the pseudogene TRBV3-2) and TRBJ2-1; D unresolved. The CDR3 is made up of 14 amino acids. Germline CDR1 and CDR2: LGHDT and YNNKEL (reference sequence). The V gene lost 3 bases and the J gene lost 7 bases, with 13 bases spanning the gap. This CDR3 reads CASSHDWPGNEQFF. The CDR3 DNA sequence: TGTGCCAGCAGCCACGACTGGCCTGGGAATGAGCAGTTCTTC.

The rearrangement joins TRBV6-2 or TRBV6-3 to TRBJ1-1; 7 bases match TRBD1. V lost 6 bases and J lost 1; bases outside the gene matches: 2. This CDR3 region has 13 residues. Germline V gene sequence: CDR1 MNHEY, CDR2 SVGEGT. The DNA for the CDR3 is TGTGCCAGCAGCCGACAGGGGAACACTGAAGCTTTCTTT. Amino acid sequence: CASSRQGNTEAFF.

V gene TRBV24-1 combines with J gene TRBJ1-2; 9 bases align to TRBD1. V shed 8 bases and J 5 bases; nucleotides not matched to a gene: 5. Germline V lookup: CDR1 KGHDR, CDR2 SFDVKD. The CDR3 spans 13 residues. CDR3 sequence: CATTRGQGYGYTF. Written as DNA, the CDR3 is TGTGCCACCACTAGGGGACAGGGTTATGGCTACACCTTC.

The chain is built from TRBV2 and TRBJ2-1; 11 bases agree with TRBD2. Trimming removed 7 bases from V and 4 bases from J; junction bases left unmatched: 12. This CDR3 is 17 amino acids long. The germline V gene encodes CDR1 SNHLY and CDR2 FYNNEI. DNA of the CDR3: TGTGCCAGCATCGGAGCCGCTAGCGGGAGGTCTTACAATGAGCAGTTCTTC. Encoded protein: CASIGAASGRSYNEQFF.

The genes are TRBV10-2 and TRBJ2-7; 8 nucleotides match TRBD1. The V gene end was trimmed by 8 bases and the J gene end by 3 bases; junction bases not matched to a gene: 3. The germline V gene encodes CDR1 WSHSY and CDR2 SAAADI. CDR3 size: 12 residues. CDR3 nucleotide sequence: TGCGCCAGCGCCACAGGGGGCTACGAGCAGTACTTC. This gives the protein CASATGGYEQYF.

CDR3 DNA: TGTGCCAGCAGCAGAGGGAGCTCTGGAAACACCATATATTTT. Amino acids: CASSRGSSGNTIYF. The V and J genes are TRBV9 and TRBJ1-3, with no clear D. V was trimmed by 4 bases and J by 0 bases, leaving 8 bases between them. The CDR3 contains 14 residues. Germline lookup yields CDR1 SGDLS and CDR2 YYNGEE.

This chain links TRBV7-9 with TRBJ2-7; 9 positions agree with TRBD2. With 5 bases clipped from V and 12 bases from J, the junction kept 8 bases outside the gene matches. Germline V gene sequence: CDR1 SEHNR, CDR2 FQNEAQ (reference sequence). The CDR3 contains 12 residues. This chain's CDR3 is CASSHPSGKAYF. The CDR3 DNA reads as TGTGCCAGCAGCCACCCTAGCGGGAAGGCGTACTTC.

The chain is built from TRBV29-1 and TRBJ2-7; TRBD2 aligns across 11 bases. The CDR3 has 16 amino acids. CDR1 is SQVTM, CDR2 ANQGSEA, per germline. Germline trimming cut 8 bases from V and 3 bases from J; bases unmatched to any gene: 15. CDR3 sequence: CSPAGTSGGRLYEQYF. As DNA, the CDR3 is TGCAGCCCGGCCGGGACTAGCGGCGGCCGACTCTACGAGCAGTACTTC.

The CDR3 spells CASSEDSGLLGNEQFF. CDR3 nucleotides: TGTGCCAGCAGTGAAGATTCTGGGTTACTAGGCAATGAGCAGTTCTTC. V usage is TRBV6-1 and J usage is TRBJ2-1, with D possibly matching TRBD2 (5 bases). CDR3 length equals 16 residues. Germline V gene data show CDR1 as MNHNS and CDR2 as SASEGT. The V end lost 1 base, the J end lost 6 bases, and 16 bases lay between the germline ends.

V gene TRBV28 combines with J gene TRBJ2-1, with 10 positions matching TRBD2. V lost 8 bases, J lost 6 bases, and 10 bases stayed unmatched. Germline lookup yields CDR1 MDHEN and CDR2 SYDVKM. The CDR3 totals 15 residues. CDR3 in DNA: TGTGCCAGCGCGGGACTAGCGTTGGTCGTCAATGAGCAGTTCTTC. It encodes CASAGLALVVNEQFF.

This chain uses TRBV5-8 with TRBJ2-7; D remains unclear. The CDR3 runs to 14 residues. The germline CDR1 and CDR2 sequences are SGHTS and YDEGEE. Trimming cost V 2 bases and J 2 bases, with 11 bases left between them. In nucleotides, the CDR3 is TGTGCCAGCAGCTTTTTGCAGGTAACCTACGAGCAGTACTTC. The encoded protein is CASSFLQVTYEQYF.

The V call is TRBV9, the J call TRBJ2-7; 7 nucleotides match TRBD1. CDR3 length: 16 amino acids. V lost 3 bases, J lost 3 bases, and 12 bases stayed unmatched. Germline CDR1 and CDR2: SGDLS and YYNGEE. The CDR3: CASSALPGGVGYEQYF. The CDR3 DNA reads TGTGCCAGCAGCGCCCTCCCAGGGGGAGTAGGCTACGAGCAGTACTTC.

The gene calls are TRBV6-6 and TRBJ2-7; 7 bases are a match to TRBD2. The trim removed 0 bases at V and 0 bases at J, leaving 2 bases unmatched. Looked up from germline, CDR1 is MNHNY and CDR2 is SVGAGI (reference sequence). The CDR3 contains 15 residues. For the CDR3, the DNA is TGTGCCAGCAGTTACTCGGGGACTAACTCCTACGAGCAGTACTTC. The encoded protein is CASSYSGTNSYEQYF.

The chain employs TRBV4-1 and TRBJ1-1; TRBD1 is a possible D gene (5 bases). Germline CDR1 MGHRA, CDR2 YSYEKL. V gave up 0 bases and J gave up 2 bases, with 10 bases separating them. This CDR3 comprises 15 residues. CDR3 nucleotides: TGCGCCAGCAGCCAAGAAGAAGGGGATAACACTGAAGCTTTCTTT. It specifies CASSQEEGDNTEAFF.

The V gene is TRBV27, the J gene TRBJ2-7, with D maybe TRBD2 (5 bases). The V end lost 5 bases, the J end lost 4 bases, and 18 bases lay between the germline ends. Per germline, CDR1 MNHEY and CDR2 SMNVEV (reference sequence). The CDR3 totals 15 residues. The CDR3 is CASSPRTVSLYEQYF. CDR3 nucleotide sequence: TGTGCCAGCAGTCCTCGGACTGTTTCTTTATACGAGCAGTACTTC.